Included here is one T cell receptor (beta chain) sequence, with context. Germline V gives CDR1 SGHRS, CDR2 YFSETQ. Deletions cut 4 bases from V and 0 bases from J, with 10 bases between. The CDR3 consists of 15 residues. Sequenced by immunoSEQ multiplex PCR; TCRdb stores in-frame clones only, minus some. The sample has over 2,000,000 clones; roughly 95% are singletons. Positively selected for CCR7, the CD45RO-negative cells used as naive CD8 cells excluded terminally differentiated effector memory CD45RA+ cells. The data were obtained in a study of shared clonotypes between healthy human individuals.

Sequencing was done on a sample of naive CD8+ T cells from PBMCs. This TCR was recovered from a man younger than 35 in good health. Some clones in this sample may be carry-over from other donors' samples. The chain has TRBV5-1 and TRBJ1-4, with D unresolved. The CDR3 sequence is CASSTYGTTNEKLFF. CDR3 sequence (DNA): TGCGCCAGCAGCACCTACGGAACAACTAATGAAAAACTGTTTTTT.